This T cell receptor beta chain was recovered during a study of T cell repertoires in cytomegalovirus infection. In the study overall: As its CMV epitopes, the study selected recently identified HLA-C-restricted and well-studied HLA-B-restricted targets.

Each CDR3 protein gets one entry after TCRdb re-called the reads with MiXCR. Here the sample spans 230,000 or so distinct CDR3 sequences, about 40% being singletons. From germline, CDR1 is KGHSH and CDR2 LQKENI. The CDR3 loop spans 13 amino acids. V dropped 6 bases and J dropped 4 bases, with 9 bases sitting between them. General observations from the study: The cumulative frequency of public TCR beta families identified carriers of CMV plus the relevant HLA.

Details on this clonotype: As yet, its antigen is unknown.

This material consisted of CD8+ T cells from cultured PBMCs, taken from culture after CMV antigen stimulation. V and J are TRBV18 and TRBJ2-2; D uncertain. The sequence was obtained from a human donor in good health (CMV status not recorded). Some clones in this sample may be carry-over from other donors' samples. The CDR3 coding sequence is TGTGCCAGCTCTCGTGGGATCACCGGGGAGCTGTTTTTT. Protein: CASSRGITGELFF.